One T cell receptor (beta chain) is described in this entry. Its antigen is not known. This sample was included in a study of shared clonotypes between healthy human individuals. Study information: Donors had three CD4 naive, three CD4 memory, two CD8 naive and one CD8 memory plate apiece. Study conclusions and caveats: Shared across four donors were roughly 5% of the naive CD4 clonotypes. In general, naive subsets displayed greater estimated richness than memory subsets did.

Deep-level settings were used for running the assay. Assay: immunoSEQ multiplex PCR; the TCRdb copy retains only in-frame clones and omits some. The sample lists approximately 2.5 million clones; just over 90% were seen once. The V and J ends lost 3 bases and 0 bases respectively, with 14 bases between them. The CDR3 has 16 amino acids. CDR1 is SGHRS, CDR2 YFSETQ, per germline. Sequences were obtained from naive CD4+ T cells sorted from blood. Subset defined: CD45RA+ positively selected. This chain links TRBV5-1 with TRBJ2-3; D possibly corresponds to TRBD1 (6 bases). This sequence was found in a man aged 18 to 35 in good health. CDR3 sequence (DNA): TGCGCCAGCAGCTGGGGTAGGACAGCAAGCACAGATACGCAGTATTTT. This codes for CASSWGRTASTDTQYF.